These 11 T cell receptor beta chains share one sample of origin, sequenced in a study of blood T cell repertoires in COVID-19. Using immunoSEQ multiplex PCR, the repertoire was profiled, and TCRdb retains in-frame clones only, with some absent. The sample includes about 240,000 clones, about 90% of them seen just once. The sequencing sample was made of peripheral blood. The receptors here all came from a man in his thirties or forties with COVID-19, enrolled during active disease.

Here the CDR3 DNA reads TGCGCCAGCAGCCAAGATAGGACAGTTAACTCTGGAAACACCATATATTTT. It specifies CASSQDRTVNSGNTIYF. The rearrangement links TRBV4-1 to TRBJ1-3; TRBD1 might be the D (6 bases). CDR1 is MGHRA and CDR2 is YSYEKL in the germline V gene. V lost 0 bases and J 0 bases, leaving 12 bases between the germline ends. The CDR3 totals 17 residues.

The chain is built from TRBV12-5 and TRBJ2-7, with 12 bases that match TRBD2. V lost 4 bases and J lost 0; bases outside the gene matches: 4. The CDR3 covers 16 residues. Germline V lookup: CDR1 LGHNT, CDR2 FRNRAP. The CDR3 here is CASGSPSGGASYEQYF. CDR3 DNA: TGTGCTAGTGGTTCACCTAGCGGGGGGGCCTCCTACGAGCAGTACTTC.

The chain is built from TRBV19 and TRBJ1-6; D may be TRBD1 (5 bases). Germline V CDR1 and CDR2: LNHDA, SQIVND (reference sequence). The V gene lost 5 bases and the J gene lost 7 bases, with 15 bases spanning the gap. The CDR3 consists of 15 residues. Written as DNA, the CDR3 is TGTGCCAGTAGTCCCGGGGGAACCCTCAATTCACCCCTCCACTTT. Amino acids: CASSPGGTLNSPLHF.

The CDR3 sequence: CASSQARSTQETQYF. In nucleotides, the CDR3 is TGTGCCAGCAGCCAAGCGAGGAGTACCCAAGAGACCCAGTACTTC. This chain links TRBV3-1 (or the pseudogene TRBV3-2) with TRBJ2-5; D gene uncertain. The germline V gene encodes CDR1 LGHDT and CDR2 YNNKEL (reference sequence). Trimming shortened V by 1 base and J by 1 base, and 10 bases separated the two germline ends. There are 15 residues in the CDR3.

This chain connects TRBV5-5 to TRBJ1-3; D remains unclear. Germline CDR1 SGHKS, CDR2 YYEKEE (reference sequence). The germline V and J ends were trimmed by 0 bases and 0 bases, with 10 bases remaining between them. The length of the CDR3 is 16 residues. The CDR3 DNA reads TGTGCCAGCAGCTTGGAACGCGATCTCTCTGGAAACACCATATATTTT. Translation gives CASSLERDLSGNTIYF.

DNA for the CDR3: TGCGCCAGCAGCTTGGGACAGGGGACCGCAACTAATGAAAAACTGTTTTTT. This gives the protein CASSLGQGTATNEKLFF. This chain connects TRBV5-1 to TRBJ1-4, with 8 bases fitting TRBD1. This CDR3 is built from 17 residues. Germline V gives CDR1 SGHRS, CDR2 YFSETQ. Germline trimming cut 0 bases from V and 0 bases from J; bases unmatched to any gene: 4.

CDR3 in amino acids: CASSGGRAYSNQPQHF. CDR3 coding DNA: TGCGCCAGCAGTGGAGGGAGGGCTTATAGCAATCAGCCCCAGCATTTT. The gene calls are TRBV10-1 and TRBJ1-5; D is ambiguous. Germline-derived CDR1 and CDR2 are WNHNN and SYGVQD (reference sequence). The V gene lost 4 bases and the J gene lost 0 bases, with 13 bases spanning the gap. The CDR3 spans 16 residues.

The J gene is TRBJ1-6, the V gene TRBV5-5, with D uncertain. Germline CDR1 reads SGHKS; CDR2 reads YYEKEE (reference sequence). Trimming cost V 0 bases and J 6 bases, with 10 bases left between them. The CDR3 runs 15 residues. CDR3 in DNA: TGTGCCAGCAGCTTGGTGGGAGTCGGTAATTCACCCCTCCACTTT. Translation: CASSLVGVGNSPLHF.

The chain couples TRBV5-1 to TRBJ2-7; 8 nucleotides agree with TRBD2. This CDR3 contains 15 residues. The trim removed 4 bases at V and 3 bases at J, leaving 9 bases unmatched. Germline V CDR1 and CDR2: SGHRS, YFSETQ. The CDR3 region has the DNA TGCGCCAGCAGCACCCCCTTAGCGGGGTACTACGAGCAGTACTTC. Its protein is CASSTPLAGYYEQYF. The full variable domain, its missing parts supplied by reference TRBV5-1 and TRBJ2-7, is KAGVTQTPRYLIKTRGQQVTLSCSPISGHRSVSWYQQTPGQGLQFLFEYFSETQRNKGNFPGRFSGRQFSNSRSEMNVSTLELGDSALYLCASSTPLAGYYEQYFGPGTRLTVT.

The chain recombines TRBV16 with TRBJ1-1, with 9 bases that match TRBD1. The trim removed 4 bases at V and 5 bases at J, leaving 8 bases unmatched. The CDR3 is made up of 15 amino acids. Germline V gene lookup returns CDR1 KGHSY and CDR2 FQNENV. CDR3 sequence (DNA): TGTGCCAGCAGCCCCTCCGGGACAGGGAGGACTGAAGCTTTCTTT. It yields the protein CASSPSGTGRTEAFF.

V is TRBV4-1 and J is TRBJ1-5; the D gene is possibly TRBD1 (6 bases). Looked up from germline, CDR1 is MGHRA and CDR2 is YSYEKL. The CDR3 consists of 15 residues. V lost 4 bases and J 5 bases, leaving 15 bases between the germline ends. The CDR3 nucleotides are TGCGCCAGCAGCCCAACCGGACAGCTCTATCAGCCCCAGCATTTT. Its protein product is CASSPTGQLYQPQHF.